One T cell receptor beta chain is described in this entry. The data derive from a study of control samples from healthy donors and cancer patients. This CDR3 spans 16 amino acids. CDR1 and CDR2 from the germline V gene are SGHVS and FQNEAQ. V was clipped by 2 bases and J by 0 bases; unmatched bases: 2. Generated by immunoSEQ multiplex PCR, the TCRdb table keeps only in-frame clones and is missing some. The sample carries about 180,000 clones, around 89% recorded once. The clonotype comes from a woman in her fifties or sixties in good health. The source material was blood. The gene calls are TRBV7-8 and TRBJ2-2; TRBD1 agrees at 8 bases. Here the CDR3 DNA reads TGTGCCAGCAGCTTACGACAGGGGACGAACACCGGGGAGCTGTTTTTT. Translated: CASSLRQGTNTGELFF.